There are many counts of the clone carrying this TCR beta chain. Its specificity is unknown. Between the trimmed V and J ends, which lost 4 bases and 8 bases, there was a span of 9 bases. The CDR3 totals 11 residues. Germline V gene sequence: CDR1 SQVTM, CDR2 ANQGSEA. The data were obtained in a study of T cells in Graves' hyperthyroidism and ophthalmopathy. Overall study results and limits: Appearing also in blood were most of the thyroid clonotypes expanded above 0.001. A model of 13 V-J pairs discriminated ophthalmopathy from stable hyperthyroidism. Before onset, ophthalmopathy was predicted by the model a median around 6 months earlier.

Graves' hyperthyroidism without ophthalmopathy progression within 18 months was termed stable. RNA transcripts served as the template for amplifying TCR beta CDR3 regions. The HTBI primer set drove a first-round RT-PCR of the TCR CDR3. TCRdb called the multiplex PCR reads again in MiXCR, with one record for every CDR3 protein. The sample contains about 590,000 distinct CDR3 sequences, about 15% of which appear only once. This receptor was taken from a woman aged 25 to 39 with Graves' hyperthyroidism. The sequenced sample was blood. The genes are TRBV29-1 and TRBJ2-1, with D perhaps matching TRBD1 (5 bases). CDR3: CSVVRAYEQFF. The CDR3 bases are TGCAGCGTTGTCAGGGCCTATGAGCAGTTCTTC.